This note documents a single T cell receptor beta chain sequence. Its antigen is currently unknown. This entry is derived from a study of T-cell reconstitution after alpha-beta-depleted transplantation in children. The J segment lost 3 bases and the V segment lost 5 bases, leaving 8 bases of the junction unmatched. The CDR3 sequence is 16 residues long. Unique molecular identifiers featured in how the TCRbeta library was prepared. TCRdb redid the calling of the PCR reads with MiXCR, one entry per CDR3 protein. The sample gives around 960,000 distinct CDR3 sequences, about 31% of which show up once; about 28% is in the top ten. General study points: In patients about two months after transplant, alpha-beta T cells reportedly arose from several hundred expanded graft clones. Fresh T-cell production supplied most of the T-cell counts and diversity seen one year after transplant. Some patients showed high day-60 TCRbeta diversity, which derived from surviving recipient T cells and thymic progenitors.

This sequence joins TRBV12-3 or TRBV12-4 and TRBJ2-2; 8 bases line up with TRBD1. This receptor was obtained from a boy under two years old who had a stem cell transplant for SCID, so the T cells may come from the graft donor. Material: PBMCs, mostly from graft donor cells, obtained 360 days after TCRalphabeta/CD19-depleted stem cell transplant. The CDR3: CASSAPGTGDTGELFF. CDR3 DNA sequence: TGTGCCAGCAGTGCCCCCGGGACAGGAGACACCGGGGAGCTGTTTTTT.